A single sample gave rise to the 21 T cell receptor beta chains below, sequenced in a study of somatic mutations in cytotoxic T cells in rheumatoid arthritis. Produced via immunoSEQ multiplex PCR; TCRdb's table is partial and in-frame only. Of some 16,000 clones in the sample, 82% are singletons; the top ten hold about 18%. The sequenced sample consisted of CD8+ T cells sorted from blood. The origin of the receptors is a woman in her 50s with rheumatoid arthritis.

The chain uses TRBV27 and TRBJ2-1; possible D gene TRBD1, 5 bases. The V gene lost 2 bases and the J gene lost 10 bases, with 12 bases spanning the gap. CDR3 size: 13 residues. Looked up from germline, CDR1 is MNHEY and CDR2 is SMNVEV (reference sequence). CDR3 nucleotide sequence: TGTGCCAGCAGTTTAGAAGGGGTAAGCGAGCAGTTCTTC. Translated, it gives CASSLEGVSEQFF.

The V and J genes are TRBV6-5 and TRBJ1-1; no reliable D call. V shed 4 bases and J shed 1 base, with 4 bases lying between them. The CDR3 consists of 12 residues. Looked up from germline, CDR1 is MNHEY and CDR2 is SVGAGI. CDR3 sequence (DNA): TGTGCCAGCAGTTGGGGGAACACTGAAGCTTTCTTT. As protein: CASSWGNTEAFF.

The rearrangement joins TRBV6-6 to TRBJ2-7; D gene unclear. There are 14 residues in the CDR3. Between the trimmed V and J ends, which lost 2 bases and 2 bases, there was a span of 10 bases. Per the germline V gene, CDR1 is MNHNY and CDR2 is SVGAGI (reference sequence). CDR3 protein: CASSYPDLTYEQYF. The CDR3, as DNA: TGTGCCAGCAGTTACCCTGACTTAACCTACGAGCAGTACTTC.

V and J are TRBV4-3 and TRBJ1-2; the match to TRBD1 covers 8 bases. This CDR3 has 15 residues. V trimming: 4 bases; J trimming: 0 bases; junction bases outside the gene matches: 4. The germline V gene encodes CDR1 LGHNA and CDR2 YSLEER. The CDR3 nucleotides are TGCGCCAGCAGCCTCGGACAGGGAGCTAACTATGGCTACACCTTC. Protein: CASSLGQGANYGYTF.

The J gene is TRBJ2-3, the V gene TRBV28; no definite D call. This CDR3 is 15 amino acids long. Trimming took 9 bases from V and 3 from J, leaving 19 bases between them. Germline CDR1 reads MDHEN; CDR2 reads SYDVKM. In DNA form, the CDR3 reads TGTGCCAGTACTACGGGTTTCTTAGGGACAGATACGCAGTATTTT. This encodes CASTTGFLGTDTQYF.

This chain links TRBV7-6 with TRBJ2-6; D is unclear. Per the germline V gene, CDR1 is SGHVS and CDR2 is FNYEAQ. V lost 3 bases to trimming and J lost 0 bases, with 3 bases between them. The CDR3 contains 14 residues. The chain's CDR3 is CASSFGSGANVLTF. The CDR3 nucleotides read TGTGCCAGCAGCTTCGGCTCTGGGGCCAACGTCCTGACTTTC.

The rearrangement links TRBV7-9 to TRBJ1-1, with D perhaps matching TRBD1 (6 bases). The V gene lost 5 bases and the J gene lost 5 bases, with 21 bases spanning the gap. The CDR3 is made up of 16 amino acids. From germline, CDR1 is SEHNR and CDR2 FQNEAQ (reference sequence). DNA of the CDR3: TGTGCCAGCAGCCAGGGTCCACAGGTACAGGGTACTGAAGCTTTCTTT. Translation: CASSQGPQVQGTEAFF.

This chain links TRBV10-2 with TRBJ2-2; TRBD1 aligns across 8 bases. Germline assignment: CDR1 WSHSY and CDR2 SAAADI. CDR3 length: 13 amino acids. V lost 5 bases to trimming and J lost 7 bases; unmatched junction nucleotides: 3. This CDR3 reads CASSPGGSGELFF. The CDR3 region has the DNA TGCGCCAGCAGTCCAGGGGGCAGCGGGGAGCTGTTTTTT.

The rearrangement uses TRBV15 and TRBJ2-7; the match to TRBD1 covers 10 bases. The trim removed 5 bases at V and 3 bases at J, leaving 7 bases unmatched. CDR3 size: 15 residues. Germline lookup yields CDR1 LNHNV and CDR2 YYDKDF (reference sequence). The CDR3 DNA is TGTGCCACCAGCCATACCGGGACAGGGGTCTACGAGCAGTACTTC. Translated, it gives CATSHTGTGVYEQYF.

The chain employs TRBV5-1 and TRBJ1-1; D unresolved. The CDR3 has 12 amino acids. V lost 5 bases to trimming and J lost 1 base, with 6 bases between them. The germline CDR1 and CDR2 sequences are SGHRS and YFSETQ. The chain's CDR3 is CASRESNTEAFF. The DNA of the CDR3 is TGCGCCAGCAGAGAGTCGAACACTGAAGCTTTCTTT.

This chain links TRBV19 with TRBJ1-1; D gene uncertain. Trimming left V 3 bases short and J 0 bases short, with 5 bases between. The germline V gene encodes CDR1 LNHDA and CDR2 SQIVND (reference sequence). The CDR3 contains 13 residues. CDR3 coding DNA: TGTGCCAGTAGTATCGCAGTGAACACTGAAGCTTTCTTT. Protein: CASSIAVNTEAFF.

This clone came up once. The chain couples TRBV6-5 to TRBJ2-3; the D is unclear. The CDR3 sequence is 11 residues long. Trimming took 6 bases from V and 3 from J, leaving 4 bases between them. CDR1 and CDR2 from the germline V gene are MNHEY and SVGAGI. The CDR3 protein is CASSSTDTQYF. CDR3 nucleotides: TGTGCCAGCAGCTCAACAGATACGCAGTATTTT.

The chain links TRBV11-2 to TRBJ1-1, with D maybe TRBD1 (6 bases). The V gene lost 3 bases and the J gene lost 3 bases, with 14 bases spanning the gap. Germline CDR1 reads SGHAT; CDR2 reads FQNNGV. The CDR3 loop spans 15 amino acids. The CDR3 reads CASSLRDRSYTEAFF. Here the CDR3 DNA reads TGTGCCAGCAGCTTGAGAGACAGGTCGTACACTGAAGCTTTCTTT.

This sequence joins TRBV5-4 and TRBJ2-4, with D tentatively TRBD1 (5 bases). The CDR3 length is 15 residues. CDR1 is SGHNT, CDR2 YYREEE, per germline (reference sequence). V was cut by 0 bases and J by 2 bases, with 9 bases left in between. CDR3 residues: CASSLDRQPKNIQYF. The CDR3, as DNA: TGTGCCAGCAGCTTGGACAGGCAACCCAAAAACATTCAGTACTTC.

The CDR3 nucleotides read TGTGCCAGCAGTTACTCGACTAGCTCCCCGTACGAGCAGTACTTC. Translation: CASSYSTSSPYEQYF. The chain couples TRBV6-5 to TRBJ2-7; TRBD2 matches at 7 bases. Germline V gene data show CDR1 as MNHEY and CDR2 as SVGAGI. The CDR3 has 15 residues. V shed 0 bases and J 4 bases; nucleotides not matched to a gene: 6.

The chain couples TRBV6-5 to TRBJ2-7; TRBD1 matches 7 bases. V dropped 5 bases and J dropped 2; count of bases not matched to a gene: 6. The V gene's germline CDR1 is MNHEY and CDR2 SVGAGI. This CDR3 has 14 residues. CDR3 loop: CASSNEGQPYEQYF. Written as DNA, the CDR3 is TGTGCCAGCAGTAACGAGGGACAGCCCTACGAGCAGTACTTC.

The chain recombines TRBV19 with TRBJ2-7, with TRBD1 matching over 10 bases. V was pared by 6 bases and J by 5 bases, with 7 bases of the junction left unmatched. This CDR3 contains 14 residues. Germline lookup yields CDR1 LNHDA and CDR2 SQIVND (reference sequence). CDR3 amino acids: CASSTPGQGNEQYF. The CDR3, as DNA: TGTGCCAGTAGCACCCCGGGACAGGGGAACGAGCAGTACTTC.

V is TRBV7-6 and J is TRBJ2-5; a weak D match, TRBD1 (5 bases). V was trimmed by 0 bases and J by 2 bases, leaving 10 bases between them. The CDR3 length is 15 residues. Germline CDR1 SGHVS, CDR2 FNYEAQ. CDR3 sequence: CASSLAIDSQETQYF. CDR3 nucleotides: TGTGCCAGCAGCTTAGCGATTGACAGTCAAGAGACCCAGTACTTC.

The chain recombines TRBV6-5 with TRBJ1-1; D not certain. Trimming removed 6 bases from V and 0 bases from J, with 11 bases in between. The CDR3 is 14 residues long. Germline CDR1 is MNHEY and CDR2 is SVGAGI. The CDR3 here is CASSLGRLNTEAFF. In nucleotides, the CDR3 is TGTGCCAGCAGCCTCGGACGGCTGAACACTGAAGCTTTCTTT.

The CDR3 protein is CASSLGQVAFF. The CDR3 nucleotides read TGTGCCAGCAGCTTAGGACAGGTCGCTTTCTTT. The rearrangement uses TRBV7-9 and TRBJ1-1; D is possibly TRBD1 (6 bases). The CDR3 length is 11 residues. V gave up 1 base and J gave up 11 bases, with 8 bases separating them. Germline lookup yields CDR1 SEHNR and CDR2 FQNEAQ (reference sequence).

The V call is TRBV28, the J call TRBJ2-4, with 8 positions matching TRBD1. V was clipped by 6 bases and J by 0 bases; unmatched bases: 7. This CDR3 is built from 16 residues. Germline CDR1 and CDR2: MDHEN and SYDVKM. CDR3 protein: CASRCFRGLAKNIQYF. Here the CDR3 DNA reads TGTGCCAGCAGGTGCTTCAGGGGGCTAGCCAAAAACATTCAGTACTTC.